Below, 10 T cell receptor beta chains from the same sample are listed, as sequenced in a study of cytomegalovirus exposure and HLA in healthy donors. This PCR relied on a set of 60 Vbeta primers and 13 Jbeta primers. Only in-frame clones appear in the TCRdb table, and some are missing; sequencing was by immunoSEQ multiplex PCR. The listing records about 150,000 clones. The sequenced material came from PBMCs. These receptors were obtained from a man aged 25 to 40 in good health and CMV-seronegative.

The chain combines TRBV11-2 with TRBJ2-2; D might be TRBD2 (6 bases). The CDR3 consists of 15 residues. Between the trimmed V and J ends, which lost 4 bases and 0 bases, there was a span of 9 bases. The V gene's germline CDR1 is SGHAT and CDR2 FQNNGV. The CDR3 is CASSSWTTNTGELFF. Here the CDR3 DNA reads TGTGCCAGCAGCTCCTGGACTACGAACACCGGGGAGCTGTTTTTT.

The chain's CDR3 is CASASGGSGTDTQYF. The CDR3 bases are TGTGCCAGCGCGTCGGGTGGTAGCGGCACAGATACGCAGTATTTT. V and J are TRBV6-1 and TRBJ2-3; a weak D match, TRBD2 (5 bases). V was pared by 8 bases and J by 1 base, with 16 bases between. CDR3 length: 15 amino acids. Germline V gene lookup returns CDR1 MNHNS and CDR2 SASEGT.

V and J are TRBV7-2 and TRBJ1-2, with 7 positions matching TRBD1. The trim removed 6 bases at V and 8 bases at J, leaving 9 bases unmatched. The CDR3 length is 13 residues. Germline V gene lookup returns CDR1 SGHTA and CDR2 FQGNSA. In nucleotides, the CDR3 is TGTGCCAGCAGGGCGGGAGGGGGCGAGGGCTACACCTTC. It yields the protein CASRAGGGEGYTF.

The chain has TRBV30 and TRBJ2-5, with 10 bases fitting TRBD1. The CDR3 consists of 13 residues. The V gene's germline CDR1 is GTSNPN and CDR2 SVGIG (reference sequence). V lost 6 bases to trimming and J lost 4 bases; unmatched junction nucleotides: 5. CDR3 sequence: CACDRGRRETQYF. CDR3 in DNA: TGTGCCTGCGACAGGGGGCGGCGAGAGACCCAGTACTTC.

The chain uses TRBV5-1 and TRBJ2-1; 10 bases fit TRBD1. The J segment lost 3 bases and the V segment lost 2 bases, leaving 5 bases of the junction unmatched. This CDR3 comprises 16 residues. The V gene's germline CDR1 is SGHRS and CDR2 YFSETQ. Here the CDR3 DNA reads TGCGCCAGCAGCTTATCCGGGACAGGGGACTACAATGAGCAGTTCTTC. The encoded protein is CASSLSGTGDYNEQFF.

V gene TRBV5-1 combines with J gene TRBJ2-3; 8 bases are shared with TRBD2. V was clipped by 1 base and J by 0 bases; unmatched bases: 1. Germline CDR1 and CDR2: SGHRS and YFSETQ. The CDR3 runs 15 residues. CDR3 DNA: TGCGCCAGCAGCTTGTTAGCGGGGAGCACAGATACGCAGTATTTT. Amino acids: CASSLLAGSTDTQYF.

The chain employs TRBV5-1 and TRBJ2-3; 11 bases agree with TRBD2. Germline assignment: CDR1 SGHRS and CDR2 YFSETQ. Trimming took 1 base from V and 4 from J; bases not matched to a gene: 5. The CDR3 length is 16 residues. CDR3 amino acids: CASSLWGTSGPDTQYF. CDR3 DNA: TGCGCCAGCAGCTTGTGGGGGACTAGCGGCCCAGATACGCAGTATTTT. Full variable domain (outside the CDR3, taken from reference TRBV5-1 and TRBJ2-3): KAGVTQTPRYLIKTRGQQVTLSCSPISGHRSVSWYQQTPGQGLQFLFEYFSETQRNKGNFPGRFSGRQFSNSRSEMNVSTLELGDSALYLCASSLWGTSGPDTQYFGPGTRLTVL.

The V and J genes are TRBV5-1 and TRBJ2-1, with 13 bases fitting TRBD2. Germline V gene sequence: CDR1 SGHRS, CDR2 YFSETQ. The CDR3 sequence is 15 residues long. Unmatched junction bases numbered 5, after V lost 4 bases and J lost 7 bases. Here the CDR3 reads CASSPGTSGNNEQFF. Here the CDR3 DNA reads TGCGCCAGCAGCCCCGGGACTAGCGGGAATAATGAGCAGTTCTTC.

CDR3 sequence reads: CASSLLAGPQETQYF. CDR3 coding DNA: TGTGCCAGCAGCTTGCTAGCGGGACCCCAAGAGACCCAGTACTTC. V gene TRBV5-5 combines with J gene TRBJ2-5; 9 bases are a match to TRBD2. This CDR3 spans 15 amino acids. Trimming removed 1 base from V and 1 base from J; junction bases left unmatched: 2. Looked up from germline, CDR1 is SGHKS and CDR2 is YYEKEE (reference sequence).

This chain links TRBV7-2 with TRBJ2-7; 9 bases are shared with TRBD2. The CDR3 totals 15 residues. Trimming at V came to 5 bases and at J to 4 bases, leaving 9 bases not matched to a gene. Per germline, CDR1 SGHTA and CDR2 FQGNSA. The DNA of the CDR3 is TGTGCCAGCAGCCCTAGTAGCGGGAGAGAGTACGAGCAGTACTTC. Its protein is CASSPSSGREYEQYF.